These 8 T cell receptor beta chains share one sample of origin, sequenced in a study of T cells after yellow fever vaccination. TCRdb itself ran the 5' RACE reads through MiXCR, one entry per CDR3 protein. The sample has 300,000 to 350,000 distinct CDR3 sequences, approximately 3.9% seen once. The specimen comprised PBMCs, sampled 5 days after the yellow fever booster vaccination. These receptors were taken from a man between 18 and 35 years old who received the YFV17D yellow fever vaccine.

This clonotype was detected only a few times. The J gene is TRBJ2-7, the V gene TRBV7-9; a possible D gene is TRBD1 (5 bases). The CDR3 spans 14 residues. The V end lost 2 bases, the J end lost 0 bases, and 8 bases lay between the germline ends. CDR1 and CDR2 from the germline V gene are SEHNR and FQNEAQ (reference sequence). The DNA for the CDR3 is TGTGCCAGCAGCTTACAACAGGTCTCCTACGAGCAGTACTTC. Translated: CASSLQQVSYEQYF.

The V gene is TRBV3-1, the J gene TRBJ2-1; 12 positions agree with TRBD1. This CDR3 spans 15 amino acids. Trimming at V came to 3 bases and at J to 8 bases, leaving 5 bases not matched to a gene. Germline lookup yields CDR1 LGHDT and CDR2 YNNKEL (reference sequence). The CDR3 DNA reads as TGTGCCAGCAGCCAGTGGGGACAGGGGGCTTATGAGCAGTTCTTC. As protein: CASSQWGQGAYEQFF.

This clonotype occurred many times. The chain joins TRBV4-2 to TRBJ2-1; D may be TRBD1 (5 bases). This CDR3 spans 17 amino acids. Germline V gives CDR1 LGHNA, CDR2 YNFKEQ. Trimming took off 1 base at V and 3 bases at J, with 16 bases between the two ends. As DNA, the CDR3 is TGTGCCAGCAGCCAAGGGTCCTTGGGGCCGATCTACAATGAGCAGTTCTTC. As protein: CASSQGSLGPIYNEQFF.

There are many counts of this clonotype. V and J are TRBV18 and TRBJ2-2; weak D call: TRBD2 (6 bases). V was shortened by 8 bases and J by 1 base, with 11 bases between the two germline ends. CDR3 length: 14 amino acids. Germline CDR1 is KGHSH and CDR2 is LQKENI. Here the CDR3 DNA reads TGTGCCAGCAGTCCGGGACTGAACACCGGGGAGCTGTTTTTT. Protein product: CASSPGLNTGELFF. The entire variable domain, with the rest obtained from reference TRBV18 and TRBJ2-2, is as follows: NAGVMQNPRHLVRRRGQEARLRCSPMKGHSHVYWYRQLPEEGLKFMVYLQKENIIDESGMPKERFSAEFPKEGPSILRIQQVVRGDSAAYFCASSPGLNTGELFFGEGSRLTVL.

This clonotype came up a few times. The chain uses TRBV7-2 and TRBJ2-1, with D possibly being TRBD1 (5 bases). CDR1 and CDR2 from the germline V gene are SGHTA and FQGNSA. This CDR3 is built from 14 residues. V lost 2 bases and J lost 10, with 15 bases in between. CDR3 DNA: TGTGCCAGCAGCTTATTGGGGCGTACTGGCGAGCAGTTCTTC. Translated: CASSLLGRTGEQFF.

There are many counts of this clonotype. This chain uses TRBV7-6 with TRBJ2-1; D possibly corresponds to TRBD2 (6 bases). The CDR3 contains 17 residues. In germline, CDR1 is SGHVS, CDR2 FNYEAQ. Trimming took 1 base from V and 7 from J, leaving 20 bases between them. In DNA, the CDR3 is TGTGCCAGCAGCTTAGGACCAGCGGGCAGTGCGGAGAATGAGCAGTTCTTC. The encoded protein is CASSLGPAGSAENEQFF.

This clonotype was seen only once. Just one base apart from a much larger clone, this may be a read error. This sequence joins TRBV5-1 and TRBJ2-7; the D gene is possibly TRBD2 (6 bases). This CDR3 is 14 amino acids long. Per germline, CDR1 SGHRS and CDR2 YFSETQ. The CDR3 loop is CACSQIGTPAWQYF. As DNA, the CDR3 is TGCGCCTGCAGCCAAATTGGGACTCCGGCGTGGCAGTACTTC.

The chain's CDR3 is CASTKDHTLGSPEAFF. The CDR3 DNA is TGTGCCAGCACCAAAGACCACACCCTCGGATCCCCTGAAGCTTTCTTT. The chain carries TRBV6-5 and TRBJ1-1; D remains unclear. Germline CDR1 reads MNHEY; CDR2 reads SVGAGI. Trimming stripped 7 bases from V and 6 bases from J, with 24 bases between. The CDR3 covers 16 residues.